A single sample is the source of the 5 T cell receptor beta chains below, sequenced in a study of blood T cell repertoires in COVID-19. This table comes from immunoSEQ multiplex PCR, and its TCRdb copy is limited to in-frame clones, with some not included. The data show around 300,000 clones, approximately 91% seen once. Input material: PBMCs or T cells enriched from blood (not recorded which). Receptor source: a woman aged 40 to 50 who had recovered from COVID-19.

V is TRBV2 and J is TRBJ1-1, with a weak D call TRBD1 (6 bases). CDR3 length: 13 residues. Germline CDR1 is SNHLY and CDR2 is FYNNEI. The V and J ends lost 7 bases and 1 base respectively, with 10 bases between them. The DNA of the CDR3 is TGTGCCAGCAACCCACAGGGGAACACTGAAGCTTTCTTT. Its protein product is CASNPQGNTEAFF. Combining the CDR3 with reference TRBV2 and TRBJ1-1 gives the whole variable domain EPEVTQTPSHQVTQMGQEVILRCVPISNHLYFYWYRQILGQKVEFLVSFYNNEISEKSEIFDDQFSVERPDGSNFTLKIRSTKLEDSAMYFCASNPQGNTEAFFGQGTRLTVV.

Concerning this clone itself: The identical CDR3 is also encoded by other nucleotide sequences in the sample. The gene calls are TRBV15 and TRBJ1-1, with D perhaps matching TRBD1 (5 bases). The CDR3 contains 14 residues. Trimming removed 3 bases at V and 0 bases at J, with 8 bases between. Germline V lookup: CDR1 LNHNV, CDR2 YYDKDF (reference sequence). The CDR3 DNA reads TGTGCCACCAGCAGGGACACGATGAACACTGAAGCTTTCTTT. Protein: CATSRDTMNTEAFF. Combining the CDR3 with reference TRBV15 and TRBJ1-1 gives the whole variable domain DAMVIQNPRYQVTQFGKPVTLSCSQTLNHNVMYWYQQKSSQAPKLLFHYYDKDFNNEADTPDNFQSRRPNTSFCFLDIRSPGLGDTAMYLCATSRDTMNTEAFFGQGTRLTVV.

Of note for this clone: This sample also contains other DNA sequences that code for the same CDR3. CDR3 DNA sequence: TGTGCCAGCGCGATTCCGGGACTAGCGGGACAGGAGACCCAGTACTTC. Amino acid sequence: CASAIPGLAGQETQYF. This chain uses TRBV19 with TRBJ2-5, with 13 nucleotides matching TRBD2. V was pared by 9 bases and J by 5 bases, with 12 bases of the junction left unmatched. The CDR3 totals 16 residues. The germline gives CDR1 LNHDA, CDR2 SQIVND (reference sequence).

The V call is TRBV15, the J call TRBJ1-3; TRBD1 matches at 12 bases. CDR3 length: 16 residues. J gave up 4 bases and V 3 bases, and 4 bases lay outside the gene matches. Per germline, CDR1 LNHNV and CDR2 YYDKDF (reference sequence). CDR3 nucleotide sequence: TGTGCCACCAGCAGGGGACAGGGGGCTTCGGGAAACACCATATATTTT. It translates to CATSRGQGASGNTIYF.

V gene TRBV6-5 combines with J gene TRBJ1-3; D is unclear. The CDR3 is 15 amino acids. Germline-derived CDR1 and CDR2 are MNHEY and SVGAGI. With 6 bases removed from V and 0 bases from J, the gap between germline ends came to 12 bases. As DNA, the CDR3 is TGTGCCAGCAGACTCAGGATGGGCTCTGGAAACACCATATATTTT. It encodes CASRLRMGSGNTIYF.